The T cell receptor beta chain under discussion was sequenced for a study of cytotoxic CD8 clonotypes in ibrutinib-treated CLL. The CDR3 has 13 amino acids. The germline CDR1 and CDR2 sequences are SSHAT and FNYEAQ (reference sequence). Trimming cost V 5 bases and J 10 bases; bases outside gene matches: 9. This clone has only a few counts. Its antigen is as yet unknown. Study observations and caveats: Clonality grew at ibrutinib response; at progression, it decreased back toward baseline.

The planned depth of sequencing spanned 1 in 200,000 to 1 in 1 million T cells. The assay was immunoSEQ multiplex PCR, and TCRdb's table has in-frame clones only and misses some. The sample has about 74,000 clones, 65% to 85% seen once. The origin of this receptor is a human donor with chronic lymphocytic leukemia. The sample here was PBMCs, taken at disease progression, from a patient treated with ibrutinib. V usage is TRBV7-7 and J usage is TRBJ2-3, with 7 bases aligning to TRBD2. This chain's CDR3 is CASSPGGGVSQYF. As DNA, the CDR3 is TGTGCCAGCAGCCCAGGTGGGGGGGTTTCGCAGTATTTT.